The clone carrying this TCR beta chain was counted between two and nine times. The germline gives CDR1 SQVTM, CDR2 ANQGSEA. V lost 5 bases to trimming and J lost 0 bases; unmatched junction nucleotides: 7. The CDR3 consists of 14 residues. The entry originates in a study of T cell repertoires in cytomegalovirus infection. Overall study: From public TCR beta signatures came an indication of both CMV infection and matching HLA type.

TCRdb used MiXCR to reprocess the reads, holding one entry per CDR3 protein. The table records about 740,000 distinct CDR3 sequences, roughly a third of them present only once. Input material: PBMCs. The chain recombines TRBV29-1 with TRBJ2-7; TRBD1 agrees at 7 bases. The receptor comes from a human donor in good health (CMV status not recorded). Some clones in this sample may be carry-over from other donors' samples. The CDR3 DNA follows: TGCAGCGTTTCGCATGGGGACAGCTCCTACGAGCAGTACTTC. It codes for CSVSHGDSSYEQYF.